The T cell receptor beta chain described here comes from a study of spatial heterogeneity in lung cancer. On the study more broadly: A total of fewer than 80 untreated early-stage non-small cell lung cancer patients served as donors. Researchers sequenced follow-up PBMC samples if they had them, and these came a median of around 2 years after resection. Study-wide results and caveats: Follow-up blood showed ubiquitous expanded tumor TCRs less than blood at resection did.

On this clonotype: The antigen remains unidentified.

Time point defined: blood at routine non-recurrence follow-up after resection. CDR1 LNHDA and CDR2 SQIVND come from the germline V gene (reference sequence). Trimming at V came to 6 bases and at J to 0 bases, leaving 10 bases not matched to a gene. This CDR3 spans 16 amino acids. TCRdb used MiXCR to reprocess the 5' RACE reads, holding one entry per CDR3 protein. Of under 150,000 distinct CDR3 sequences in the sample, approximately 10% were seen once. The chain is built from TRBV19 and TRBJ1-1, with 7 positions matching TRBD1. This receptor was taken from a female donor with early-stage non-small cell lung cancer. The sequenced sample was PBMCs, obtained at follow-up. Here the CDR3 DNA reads TGTGCCAGTAGGCGCCCCGGGGACAGTATGAACACTGAAGCTTTCTTT. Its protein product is CASRRPGDSMNTEAFF.